These T cell receptor beta chains were read from a single sample in a study of blood T cell repertoires in COVID-19. Assay used: immunoSEQ multiplex PCR; TCRdb lists only in-frame clones, some missing. The sample has some 300,000 clones; over 85% are singletons. Source material: PBMCs or T cells enriched from blood (not recorded which). Receptor source: a woman in her forties or fifties who had been exposed to COVID-19. The CDR3 runs from the conserved cysteine through the conserved F or W. The order of the fields is CDR3 DNA, CDR3 protein, V gene, clone size, J gene, D gene. A D gene is named only where the DNA matches it firmly. Size values are once, few and many counts, or a class for expanded clones, and some rows have none.

TGTGCCAGCAGCTTGGGGTTGGCGGACACTGAAGCTTTCTTT CASSLGLADTEAFF TRBV5-4 . TRBJ1-1 .
TGTGCCAGCTCACCACCAGGGGGAAAATTC CASSPPGGKF TRBV18 . TRBJ2-7 .
TGTGCCACCAGTGATGGGGGGACAGTTGGAAGTCGGAACACTGAAGCTTTCTTT CATSDGGTVGSRNTEAFF TRBV24-1 . TRBJ1-1 TRBD1
TGTGCCAGCAGCCTCCTTCACACAGACAATGAGCAGTTCTTC CASSLLHTDNEQFF TRBV7-9 . TRBJ2-1 .
TGTGCCAGCAGACCCCGGGACAGTACCCAGCATTTT CASRPRDSTQHF TRBV28 . TRBJ1-5 TRBD1
TGTGCCAGCAGTTCGGTTGTCATGAACACTGAAGCTTTCTTT CASSSVVMNTEAFF TRBV27 . TRBJ1-1 .
TGTGCCAGCAGCGAGACAGGGAACCAAGAGACCCAGTACTTC CASSETGNQETQYF TRBV11-3 . TRBJ2-5 TRBD1
TGCGCCAGCAGCCTCTTGCGGGACGCTTCGTTCTCTGGGGCCAACGTCCTGACTTTC CASSLLRDASFSGANVLTF TRBV4-1 . TRBJ2-6 .
TGTGCCAGCTCACCACCGCGGGCAGGGGGCTTCACTGAAGCTTTCTTT CASSPPRAGGFTEAFF TRBV18 . TRBJ1-1 TRBD1
TGTGCCAGCAGCTTAGTATCTGGCGGAGTTTTTAATTCACCCCTCCACTTT CASSLVSGGVFNSPLHF TRBV11-2 . TRBJ1-6 .
TGTGCCAGCAGCTCTCGACTAGCGGGGGGGTTTCGCCAAGAGACCCAGTACTTC CASSSRLAGGFRQETQYF TRBV5-8 . TRBJ2-5 TRBD2
TGCGCCAGCAGCCCAAAAGCAGGGCAGGGTCAGCCCCAGCATTTT CASSPKAGQGQPQHF TRBV4-1 few TRBJ1-5 .
TGTGCCAGCAGCTCGACAGGGGGAGCGAACTATGGCTACACCTTC CASSSTGGANYGYTF TRBV5-5 . TRBJ1-2 TRBD1
TGTGCCAGCAGTCCAAGGGGGCTGACCTATGGCTACACCTTC CASSPRGLTYGYTF TRBV28 . TRBJ1-2 TRBD1
TGTGCCAGCAACCGACCGGGACTAGCGGGGAGCGAGACCCAGTACTTC CASNRPGLAGSETQYF TRBV5-5 . TRBJ2-5 TRBD2
TGTGCTAGTGGTTTGGTACTTGGGGGGAAGAACACTGAAGCTTTCTTT CASGLVLGGKNTEAFF TRBV12-5 few TRBJ1-1 .
TGTGCCAGCAACCTAAGCGGGGGGGCCGGGGAGCTGTTTTTT CASNLSGGAGELFF TRBV27 . TRBJ2-2 TRBD2
TGTGCCAGTAGTATTCAGGGAAGAACTGAAGCTTTCTTT CASSIQGRTEAFF TRBV19 . TRBJ1-1 .
TGTGCCGGGGCGGGGCCCTCGAACACTGAAGCTTTCTTT CAGAGPSNTEAFF TRBV19 few TRBJ1-1 .
TGTGCCAGCAGCTTAGACCCAGGGGGAAACACCATATATTTT CASSLDPGGNTIYF TRBV11-2 . TRBJ1-3 .
TGTGCCAGCAGTCCCCGGACAGGGACCTATGGCTACACCTTC CASSPRTGTYGYTF TRBV28 . TRBJ1-2 TRBD1
TGTGCCAGCAGCTTGTACGGACAGGGGGCCTACGAGCAGTACTTC CASSLYGQGAYEQYF TRBV5-5 . TRBJ2-7 TRBD1
TGTGCCAGCAGTGGACAGGGTTTGGTCGGGGAGCTGTTTTTT CASSGQGLVGELFF TRBV2 . TRBJ2-2 TRBD1
TGTGCCAGCAGCCCTACAGGGTTTAAGGTCTACAATGAGCAGTTCTTC CASSPTGFKVYNEQFF TRBV11-2 . TRBJ2-1 .
TGTGCCTCAACCACCGGACTAGCGGGGGCCCGGCAGTTCTTC CASTTGLAGARQFF TRBV30 . TRBJ2-1 TRBD2
TGTGCCAGTACTCGGCTAGCGGGGGCCTCACAAGAGACCCAGTACTTC CASTRLAGASQETQYF TRBV19 . TRBJ2-5 TRBD2
TGCAGCGTTGTAGGGGAACAGGGGGACTATGGCTACACCTTC CSVVGEQGDYGYTF TRBV29-1 . TRBJ1-2 TRBD1
TGTGCCAGCAGCTCGGTAGTTGGTCAGGGCGGCTACACCTTC CASSSVVGQGGYTF TRBV5-5 . TRBJ1-2 .
TGTGCCAGCAGTCCGCCTAGAGGGCGCCCCTACGAGCAGTACTTC CASSPPRGRPYEQYF TRBV28 . TRBJ2-7 .
TGTGCCAGTAGTACACGGACAGGGAAGAGTGAAAAACTGTTTTTT CASSTRTGKSEKLFF TRBV19 . TRBJ1-4 TRBD1
TGTGCCAGCAGCAAGTCCCTATATGGCTACACCTTC CASSKSLYGYTF TRBV7-2 . TRBJ1-2 .
TGTGCCAGCAGCAAAGAAGGGGAGGGAGGGGTCGATCAGCCCCAGCATTTT CASSKEGEGGVDQPQHF TRBV21-1 . TRBJ1-5 .
TGTGCCAGCTCACGGGACTATGAAAAACTGTTTTTT CASSRDYEKLFF TRBV18 . TRBJ1-4 .
TGCGCCAGCAGCTTAAACCCCCCAGGGGCCATCTCTGGAAACACCATATATTTT CASSLNPPGAISGNTIYF TRBV5-1 . TRBJ1-3 .
TGTGCCAGCAGTTTTAGCGGGGGGGCGTACGAGCAGTACTTC CASSFSGGAYEQYF TRBV27 once TRBJ2-7 TRBD2
TGCGCCAGCAGCTTGGGCAGTAGCAATCAGCCCCAGCATTTT CASSLGSSNQPQHF TRBV5-1 . TRBJ1-5 .
TGTGCCAGCAAGCAGGGCACCTATAATTCACCCCTCCACTTT CASKQGTYNSPLHF TRBV7-2 once TRBJ1-6 .
TGTGCCAGCAGTTTCTGGGGCGAAGGCTCTGGGGCCAACGTCCTGACTTTC CASSFWGEGSGANVLTF TRBV28 . TRBJ2-6 .
TGTGCCAGCAGCCAAGAGGCCGGGACAGTCTACGAGCAGTACTTC CASSQEAGTVYEQYF TRBV3-1/TRBV3-2 . TRBJ2-7 TRBD1
TGCGCCAGCAGCTTGAATGAGGGGGCGATCTATGGCTACACCTTC CASSLNEGAIYGYTF TRBV5-1 . TRBJ1-2 TRBD1
TGTGCCAGCAGGCGGGGCGGGGGAGGCAATCAGCCCCAGCATTTT CASRRGGGGNQPQHF TRBV28 . TRBJ1-5 .
TGTGCCAGCAGTACCACTAGCGGCAGCTCCAATGAGCAGTTCTTC CASSTTSGSSNEQFF TRBV7-2 . TRBJ2-1 TRBD2
TGCGCCAGCAGCCAACAAGCGGGATTCTCCTACGAGCAGTACTTC CASSQQAGFSYEQYF TRBV4-1 . TRBJ2-7 TRBD2
TGTGCCAGCTGCGTAGCTGCAGGGCCCCAGGGGGCCCAGTACTTC CASCVAAGPQGAQYF TRBV9 . TRBJ2-5 TRBD1
TGTGCCAGCAGAGTACGGGTTAGCACAGATACGCAGTATTTT CASRVRVSTDTQYF TRBV2 . TRBJ2-3 .
TGTGCCAGCAGCTTGGACAGTCTATATGGCTACACCTTC CASSLDSLYGYTF TRBV5-4 . TRBJ1-2 .
TGTGCCAGCAGAGTGGGGGGAGGCTACACCTTC CASRVGGGYTF TRBV6-5 . TRBJ1-2 .
TGTGCCAGCAGTGCGGAGCCTGAAGCTTTCTTT CASSAEPEAFF TRBV2 few TRBJ1-1 .
TGTGCCAGTGAGCTTTATAGTAGCTCCTACAATGAGCAGTTCTTC CASELYSSSYNEQFF TRBV6-5 . TRBJ2-1 .